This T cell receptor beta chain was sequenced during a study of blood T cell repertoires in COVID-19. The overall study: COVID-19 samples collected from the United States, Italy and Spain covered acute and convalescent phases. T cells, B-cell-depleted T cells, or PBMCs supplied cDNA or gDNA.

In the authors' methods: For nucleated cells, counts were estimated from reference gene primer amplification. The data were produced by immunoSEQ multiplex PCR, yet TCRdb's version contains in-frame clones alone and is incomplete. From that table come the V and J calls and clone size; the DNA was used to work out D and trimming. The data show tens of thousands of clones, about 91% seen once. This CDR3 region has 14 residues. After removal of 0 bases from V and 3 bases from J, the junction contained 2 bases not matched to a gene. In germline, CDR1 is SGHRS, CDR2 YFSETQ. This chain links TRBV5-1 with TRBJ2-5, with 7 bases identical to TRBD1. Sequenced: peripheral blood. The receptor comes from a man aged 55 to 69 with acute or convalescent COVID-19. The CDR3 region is CASSLEGTEETQYF. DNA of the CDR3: TGCGCCAGCAGCTTGGAAGGGACAGAAGAGACCCAGTACTTC. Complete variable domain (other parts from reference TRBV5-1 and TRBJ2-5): KAGVTQTPRYLIKTRGQQVTLSCSPISGHRSVSWYQQTPGQGLQFLFEYFSETQRNKGNFPGRFSGRQFSNSRSEMNVSTLELGDSALYLCASSLEGTEETQYFGPGTRLLVL.